The clone carrying this T cell receptor (beta chain) was seen a few times. Its antigen is unknown. This sample was included in a study of T-cell reconstitution after alpha-beta-depleted transplantation in children. Study-level points and caveats: Roughly two months post-transplant, alpha-beta T cells reportedly originated from several hundred graft clones that had expanded.

This sample's TCRbeta library carried unique molecular identifier barcodes. TCRdb reanalysed the PCR reads using MiXCR and keeps one entry per CDR3 protein. This sample has more than 200,000 distinct CDR3 sequences, with 24% found just once. V gave up 5 bases and J gave up 6 bases; unmatched junction bases: 9. Germline V gene data show CDR1 as MGHDK and CDR2 as SYGVNS. The CDR3 has 15 amino acids. This chain connects TRBV25-1 to TRBJ2-1; 8 nucleotides agree with TRBD1. This TCR was recovered from a female patient under 10 years old who had a stem cell transplant for congenital amegakaryocytic thrombocytopenia, so the T cells may come from the graft donor. The material sequenced was PBMCs, mostly from graft donor cells, taken 360 days after TCRalphabeta/CD19-depleted stem cell transplant. CDR3 sequence (DNA): TGTGCCAGCAGTAGTCCCGGGACAGGTGTCAATGAGCAGTTCTTC. Protein: CASSSPGTGVNEQFF.